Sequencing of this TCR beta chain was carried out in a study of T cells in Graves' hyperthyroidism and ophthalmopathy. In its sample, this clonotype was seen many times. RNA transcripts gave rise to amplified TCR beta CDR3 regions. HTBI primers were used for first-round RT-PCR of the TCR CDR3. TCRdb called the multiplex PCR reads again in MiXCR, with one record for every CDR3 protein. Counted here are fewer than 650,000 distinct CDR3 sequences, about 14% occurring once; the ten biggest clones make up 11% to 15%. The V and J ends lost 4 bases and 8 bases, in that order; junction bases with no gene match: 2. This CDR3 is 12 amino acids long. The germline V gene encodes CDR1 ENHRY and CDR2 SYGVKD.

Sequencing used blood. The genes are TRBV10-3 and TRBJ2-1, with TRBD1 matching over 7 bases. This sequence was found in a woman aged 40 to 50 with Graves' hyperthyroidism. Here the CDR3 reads CAISGQGYEQFF. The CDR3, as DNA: TGTGCCATCAGTGGACAGGGCTATGAGCAGTTCTTC.